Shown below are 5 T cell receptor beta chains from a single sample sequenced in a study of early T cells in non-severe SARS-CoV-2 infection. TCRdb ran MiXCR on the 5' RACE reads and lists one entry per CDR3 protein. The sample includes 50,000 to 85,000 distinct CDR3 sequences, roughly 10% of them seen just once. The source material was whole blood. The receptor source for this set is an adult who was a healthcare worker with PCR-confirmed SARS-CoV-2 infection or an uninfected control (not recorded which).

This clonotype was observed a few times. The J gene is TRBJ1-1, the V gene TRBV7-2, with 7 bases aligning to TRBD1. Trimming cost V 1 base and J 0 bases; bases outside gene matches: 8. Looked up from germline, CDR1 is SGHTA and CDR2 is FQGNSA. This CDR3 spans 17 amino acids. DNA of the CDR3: TGTGCCAGCAGCTTAGATGCAGGGGGAATCCTGAACACTGAAGCTTTCTTT. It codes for CASSLDAGGILNTEAFF.

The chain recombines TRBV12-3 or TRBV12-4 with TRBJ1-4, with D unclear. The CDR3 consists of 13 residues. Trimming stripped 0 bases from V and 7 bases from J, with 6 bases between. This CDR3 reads CASSLAEGEKLFF. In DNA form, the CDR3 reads TGTGCCAGCAGTTTAGCGGAAGGTGAAAAACTGTTTTTT.

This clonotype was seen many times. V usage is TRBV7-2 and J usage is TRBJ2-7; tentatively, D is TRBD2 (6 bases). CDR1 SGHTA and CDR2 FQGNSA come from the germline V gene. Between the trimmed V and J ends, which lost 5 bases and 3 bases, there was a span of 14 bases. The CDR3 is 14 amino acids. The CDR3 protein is CASSPQGGDYEQYF. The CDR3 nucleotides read TGTGCCAGCAGCCCGCAGGGCGGGGACTACGAGCAGTACTTC.

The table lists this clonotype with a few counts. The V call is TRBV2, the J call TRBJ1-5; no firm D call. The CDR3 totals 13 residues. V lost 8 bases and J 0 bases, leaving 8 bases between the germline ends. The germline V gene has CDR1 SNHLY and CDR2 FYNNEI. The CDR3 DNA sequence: TGTGCCAGCGGACTATATAGCAATCAGCCCCAGCATTTT. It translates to CASGLYSNQPQHF.

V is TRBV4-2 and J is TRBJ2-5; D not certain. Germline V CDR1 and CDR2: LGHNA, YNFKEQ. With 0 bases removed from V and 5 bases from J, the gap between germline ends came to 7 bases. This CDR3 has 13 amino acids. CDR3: CASSQDRLETQYF. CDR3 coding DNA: TGTGCCAGCAGCCAAGACAGATTGGAGACCCAGTACTTC.